This T cell receptor beta chain was sequenced during a study of shared clonotypes between healthy human individuals. This CDR3 is built from 20 residues. Germline V gene sequence: CDR1 LGHNA, CDR2 YNFKEQ. V was pared by 3 bases and J by 5 bases, with 15 bases of the junction left unmatched. Sorted-subset replicate PCR reactions were performed with around 200 ng DNA, corresponding to roughly 30,000 T cell genomes. Method: immunoSEQ multiplex PCR; TCRdb's copy keeps in-frame clones and lacks some. Of over 700,000 clones listed, 72% are singletons. The chain uses TRBV4-2 and TRBJ2-1; 14 nucleotides align to TRBD2. The specimen was memory CD4+ T cells sorted from blood. Subset indicated: CD45RA-negative fraction. The clonotype originates from a woman under 40 in good health. The CDR3 here is CASSQPWGLAGVTTNNEQFF. The CDR3 coding sequence is TGTGCCAGCAGCCAGCCCTGGGGACTAGCGGGAGTCACGACGAACAATGAGCAGTTCTTC.